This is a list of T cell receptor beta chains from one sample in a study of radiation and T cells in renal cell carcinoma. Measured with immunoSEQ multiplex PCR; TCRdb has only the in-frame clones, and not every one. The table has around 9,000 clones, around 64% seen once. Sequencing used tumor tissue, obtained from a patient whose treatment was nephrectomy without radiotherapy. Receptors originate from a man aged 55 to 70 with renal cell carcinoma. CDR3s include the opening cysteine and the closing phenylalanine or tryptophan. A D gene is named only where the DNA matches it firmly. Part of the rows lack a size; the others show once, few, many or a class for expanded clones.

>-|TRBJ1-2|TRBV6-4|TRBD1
TGTGCCAGCAGTGACGGGGACAGCCACTATGGCTACACCTTC
CASSDGDSHYGYTF
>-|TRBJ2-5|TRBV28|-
TGTGCCAGCAGTTTAGACGGACAGCAAGAGACCCAGTACTTC
CASSLDGQQETQYF
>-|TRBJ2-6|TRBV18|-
TGTGCCAGCTCATGGGCTGGGGCCAACGTCCTGACTTTC
CASSWAGANVLTF
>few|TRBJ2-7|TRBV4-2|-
TGTGCCAGCAGCCAAGACGGGCGCGAGCAGTACTTC
CASSQDGREQYF
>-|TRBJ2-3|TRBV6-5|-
TGTGCCAGCAGCCCCGGCCGTGCGATACTAGATACGCAGTATTTT
CASSPGRAILDTQYF
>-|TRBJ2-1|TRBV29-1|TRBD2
TGCAGCGTTGAAGATCCGCTCGGGGTAGCGGGAGGGCCTCTCCCCCCCTACAATGAGCAGTTCTTC
CSVEDPLGVAGGPLPPYNEQFF
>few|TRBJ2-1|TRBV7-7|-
TGTGCCAGCAGCCAAGGAGGATTCAATGAGCAGTTCTTC
CASSQGGFNEQFF
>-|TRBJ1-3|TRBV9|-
TGTGCCAGCAGCCCCAGATACAGCTCTGGAAACACCATATATTTT
CASSPRYSSGNTIYF
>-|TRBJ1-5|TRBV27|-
TGTGCCAGCAGTTATGGTCCGCATCAGCCCCAGCATTTT
CASSYGPHQPQHF
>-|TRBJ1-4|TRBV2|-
TGTGCCAGCAGCGATACAGGGCTGAATGAAAAACTGTTTTTT
CASSDTGLNEKLFF
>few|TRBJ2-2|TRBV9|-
TGTGCCAGCAGCGTCCGGTCGGGTAGTGCCGGGGAGCTGTTTTTT
CASSVRSGSAGELFF
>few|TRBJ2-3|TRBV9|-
TGTGCCAGCAGCCGAGGGGAGAATACGCAGTATTTT
CASSRGENTQYF
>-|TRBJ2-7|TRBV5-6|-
TGTGCCAGCAGCTTGGGAAACGAGGGCCTCTACGAGCAGTACTTC
CASSLGNEGLYEQYF
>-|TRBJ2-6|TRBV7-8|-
TGTGCCAGCAGCTTGGCTATCCCACAAAGTCGGGCCAACGTCCTGACTTTC
CASSLAIPQSRANVLTF
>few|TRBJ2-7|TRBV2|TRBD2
TGTGCCAGCCACCTCCAAGGGACTAGCGCGTCCTACGAGCAGTACTTC
CASHLQGTSASYEQYF
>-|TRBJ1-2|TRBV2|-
TGTGCCAGCAGTGTGGGTAATGGCTACACCTTC
CASSVGNGYTF
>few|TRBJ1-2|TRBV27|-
TGTGCCAGCAGCCCCAGGGACCCAAACTATGGCTACACCTTC
CASSPRDPNYGYTF
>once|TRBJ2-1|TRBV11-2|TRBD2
TGTGCCAGCAGCTTACTAAGCGGGACTAGCGGGAGAGGCAATGAGCAGTTCTTC
CASSLLSGTSGRGNEQFF
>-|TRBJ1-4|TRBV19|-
TGTGCCAGTAGCGGAGGTGGGCTTTGGGAAAAACTGTTTTTT
CASSGGGLWEKLFF
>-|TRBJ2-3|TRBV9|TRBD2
TGTGCCAGCAGCTCCCCGGGGGGTCGGGCAGATACGCAGTATTTT
CASSSPGGRADTQYF
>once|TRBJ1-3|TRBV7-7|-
TGTGCTAGCAGCTTAGGGCCTGGAAACACCATATATTTT
CASSLGPGNTIYF
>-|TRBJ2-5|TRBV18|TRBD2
TGTGCCAGCTCACCATGGGGATCGACTAGCGAAGAGACCCAGTACTTC
CASSPWGSTSEETQYF
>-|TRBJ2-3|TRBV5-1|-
TGCGCCAGCGCCCGGACCGGATCTAGCACAGATACGCAGTATTTT
CASARTGSSTDTQYF
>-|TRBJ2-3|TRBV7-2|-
TGTGCCAGCAGCCAAAACGGGGGCGATACGCAGTATTTT
CASSQNGGDTQYF
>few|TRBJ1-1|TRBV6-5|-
TGTGCCGCAAGAGGGTGGAACACTGAAGCTTTCTTT
CAARGWNTEAFF
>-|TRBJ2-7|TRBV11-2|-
TGTGCCAGCAGCCACAGTAACAGGCCGGGCGAGCAGTACTTC
CASSHSNRPGEQYF
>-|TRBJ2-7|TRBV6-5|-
TGTGCCAGCAGTTACCTTCCAGGGCCCTACGAGCAGTACTTC
CASSYLPGPYEQYF